This T cell receptor (beta chain) appears in the sequencing data of a study of graft-versus-host responses after intestinal transplantation (dated by TCRdb to the early 2020s). Background for the entire study: Multivisceral, liver-intestinal, or isolated intestinal transplants were received by the recipients. To identify alloreactive clones, pre-transplant mixed lymphocyte reaction products were sequenced and compared with unstimulated pre-transplant donor and recipient T cells. Every recipient was given anti-thymocyte globulin induction, then maintenance tacrolimus and steroids for 3 to 4 years. Rather than being sequenced by the commercial service, samples from a few later patients were sequenced in-house on an Illumina MiSeq and processed with MiXCR. Donor T cell macrochimerism was defined as a peak of at least 4% donor T cells among recipient peripheral blood mononuclear cells. Bulk TCR-beta CDR3 sequencing was used to track graft-versus-host and host-versus-graft alloreactive T cell clones in the graft, circulation and bone marrow after intestinal transplantation. A cohort of about two dozen intestinal transplant recipients, including one retransplant, was enrolled, and 3 patients lacking pretransplant specimens were excluded.

After transplant, bone marrow was aspirated from the posterior iliac crest or from another site chosen by the physician. A word on this clone: Its antigen is not yet known. Nothing much larger sits one base from this clone, and base qualities are not available.

Study-wide conclusions, independent of this receptor: GvH clones were detected in recipient bone marrow, and some of these GvH clones were observed earlier in ileal mucosa or blood, consistent with an intestinal mucosal origin. Early after transplant, declines in HvG clones were associated with peak levels of circulating GvH clones. High GvH to HvG T cell clonal ratios were observed in the allografts of patients with donor T cell macrochimerism. The conclusions were limited by the relatively low number and heterogeneity of the intestinal transplant patients.

Libraries were made using the immunoSEQ multiplex PCR assay. Adaptive Biotechnologies carried out high-throughput TCR-beta CDR3 sequencing of genomic DNA for most patients. In the source study's methods: TCR sequencing data were retrieved from Adaptive's ImmunoSEQ software for around 20 patients, whereas three other patients were processed with MiXCR and VDJtools. Because the origin of CDR3 nucleotide sequences shared between donor and recipient could not be assigned, those sequences were removed. To be classed as alloreactive, a clone needed at least 2-fold expansion over unstimulated cells and a minimum CFSE-low frequency of 0.002% (template counts) or 0.001% (read counts). Clones were considered mappable if detected in sequenced pre-transplant spleen, lymph node, or MLR CFSE-low populations of the donor or recipient. The cumulative frequency of alloreactive clones was calculated as a percentage of all sequences, weighted by copy number. TCRdb retrieved this table from immuneACCESS and kept in-frame rearrangements only. Not all clones are present; in checked studies, unresolved V genes account for under half, and no reason is known for the remainder. The DNA was the basis for D and trimming; V, J and clone size are from that table. The sample yields under 20,000 clones; about nine tenths were counted once. Approximately 49% of the sample is in the top ten clones.

The cysteine opens and the phenylalanine closes a CDR3 of 15 amino acids. Only CDR3 DNA is held: 45 bases, read in frame from base 1. CDR1 SGHRS and CDR2 YFSETQ were looked up in the germline V gene. For this chain, trimming is 5 bases at the V end and 2 bases at the J end, and the number of junction bases without a gene match is 9. The sequencing used bone marrow, collected roughly 130 days after transplant. The sequence joins TRBV5-1 to TRBJ2-7; 8 bases in between match TRBD1. The TCR was taken from a human patient who received an intestinal transplant, so some T cells may come from the graft donor. The DNA sequence follows: TGCGCCAGCAGAAGCCCGGGACAGGCTCCCTACGAGCAGTACTTC. This yields the protein CASRSPGQAPYEQYF.